Each of the 14 T cell receptor beta chains below was sequenced from the same sample in a study of vaccination and CD4 T cells after COVID-19. Their cognate antigens are unknown. Treatment meaning: roughly 10-day PBMC culture with coronavirus spike peptide pools or control peptides (ViraFEST assay). Oncomine TCR Beta short-read sequencing was applied to DNA from cultured CD4+ T cells. TCRdb ran MiXCR on the PCR reads and lists one entry per CDR3 protein. Here the sample spans 25,000 to 30,000 distinct CDR3 sequences, about 50% being singletons. Sequenced here: CD4+ T cells from blood, cultured in vitro, sampled before SARS-CoV-2 vaccination. The receptors come from a human donor who received a COVID-19 vaccine.

The table lists this clonotype with a few counts. V usage is TRBV19 and J usage is TRBJ1-2; D remains unclear. Germline V lookup: CDR1 LNHDA, CDR2 SQIVND (reference sequence). Trimming stripped 8 bases from V and 4 bases from J, with 17 bases between. The CDR3 is 14 residues long. The CDR3 nucleotides are TGTGCCAGTCGCACGGACGGTTCACCCTATGGCTACACCTTC. It yields the protein CASRTDGSPYGYTF.

This clonotype was counted only a few times. The chain uses TRBV5-4 and TRBJ2-5; no reliable D call. V was clipped by 4 bases and J by 1 base, with 14 bases between them. The CDR3 loop spans 15 amino acids. Germline V gene lookup returns CDR1 SGHNT and CDR2 YYREEE (reference sequence). For the CDR3, the DNA is TGTGCCAGCAGCCCCCGCCTTCGAGCCCAAGAGACCCAGTACTTC. It specifies CASSPRLRAQETQYF.

CDR3: CASSRQGGSSPLHF. As DNA, the CDR3 is TGTGCCAGCAGCCGACAGGGGGGAAGTTCACCCCTCCACTTT. The chain uses TRBV5-4 and TRBJ1-6; TRBD1 aligns across 9 bases. The V segment lost 4 bases and the J segment 9 bases; nucleotides outside the gene matches: 5. The CDR3 length is 14 residues. Germline values: CDR1 SGHNT, CDR2 YYREEE (reference sequence). The full variable domain, with the rest looked up from reference TRBV5-4 and TRBJ1-6, is ETGVTQSPTHLIKTRGQQVTLRCSSQSGHNTVSWYQQALGQGPQFIFQYYREEENGRGNFPPRFSGLQFPNYSSELNVNALELDDSALYLCASSRQGGSSPLHFGNGTRLTVT.

The chain couples TRBV5-5 to TRBJ1-6; D remains unclear. Germline V gene sequence: CDR1 SGHKS, CDR2 YYEKEE (reference sequence). The germline V and J ends were trimmed by 0 bases and 4 bases, with 8 bases remaining between them. The CDR3 consists of 15 residues. The DNA for the CDR3 is TGTGCCAGCAGCTTGGAGGTGACGTATAATTCACCCCTCCACTTT. The encoded protein is CASSLEVTYNSPLHF. Supplemented by reference TRBV5-5 and TRBJ1-6, the full variable domain reads DAGVTQSPTHLIKTRGQQVTLRCSPISGHKSVSWYQQVLGQGPQFIFQYYEKEERGRGNFPDRFSARQFPNYSSELNVNALLLGDSALYLCASSLEVTYNSPLHFGNGTRLTVT.

V gene TRBV6-1 combines with J gene TRBJ1-6, with TRBD1 matching over 7 bases. Trimming cost V 6 bases and J 8 bases; bases outside gene matches: 16. CDR3 size: 17 residues. Germline V gene data show CDR1 as MNHNS and CDR2 as SASEGT. As DNA, the CDR3 is TGTGCCAGCAGCCAGGTGACAGGGTTCCAAGCGGATTCACCCCTCCACTTT. This encodes CASSQVTGFQADSPLHF.

The genes are TRBV21-1 and TRBJ2-7. TRBV21-1 is deemed a pseudogene. The CDR3 sequence is 13 residues long. The CDR3: CASSSKVAYEQYF. In nucleotides, the CDR3 is TGTGCCAGCAGCTCAAAGGTCGCCTACGAGCAGTACTTC.

This clonotype turned up a few times. The chain uses TRBV30 and TRBJ1-6; 8 nucleotides agree with TRBD1. The CDR3 is made up of 15 amino acids. V lost 4 bases, J lost 9 bases, and 11 bases stayed unmatched. Germline values: CDR1 GTSNPN, CDR2 SVGIG (reference sequence). CDR3 coding DNA: TGTGCCTGGATAGGACAGGGCGGATTCGGTTCACCCCTCCACTTT. Translation: CAWIGQGGFGSPLHF. Together with reference TRBV30 and TRBJ1-6, the CDR3 gives the full variable domain: SQTIHQWPATLVQPVGSPLSLECTVEGTSNPNLYWYRQAAGRGLQLLFYSVGIGQISSEVPQNLSASRPQDRQFILSSKKLLLSDSGFYLCAWIGQGGFGSPLHFGNGTRLTVT.

The chain has TRBV2 and TRBJ1-3, with 9 nucleotides matching TRBD1. This CDR3 is 16 amino acids long. J lost 3 bases, V lost 8 bases, and 11 bases had no gene match. The germline CDR1 and CDR2 sequences are SNHLY and FYNNEI. CDR3 in amino acids: CASAFIQGARGNTIYF. The CDR3 coding sequence is TGTGCCAGCGCATTCATACAGGGGGCGCGTGGAAACACCATATATTTT.

This clonotype appeared a few times. The CDR3 coding sequence is TGTGCCAGCAGCTTAGATCGCAAAGATAACACCGGGGAGCTGTTTTTT. This gives the protein CASSLDRKDNTGELFF. V gene TRBV11-3 combines with J gene TRBJ2-2; D call uncertain. Germline CDR1 reads SGHNT; CDR2 reads YENEEA. The CDR3 is 16 amino acids. Trimming removed 0 bases at V and 2 bases at J, with 10 bases between.

The chain uses TRBV4-2 and TRBJ1-3; D uncertain. The CDR3 loop spans 16 amino acids. V was trimmed by 0 bases and J by 0 bases, leaving 9 bases between them. CDR1 and CDR2 (germline): LGHNA, YNFKEQ. CDR3 sequence: CASSQDNGFSGNTIYF. The CDR3 nucleotides read TGTGCCAGCAGCCAAGATAACGGATTCTCTGGAAACACCATATATTTT.

The V and J genes are TRBV5-4 and TRBJ1-2; the D is unclear. The CDR3 is made up of 14 amino acids. V was cut by 0 bases and J by 6 bases, with 12 bases left in between. Germline-derived CDR1 and CDR2 are SGHNT and YYREEE (reference sequence). In nucleotides, the CDR3 is TGTGCCAGCAGCTTGGTATCCAACACGCATGGCTACACCTTC. It codes for CASSLVSNTHGYTF.

The genes are TRBV20-1 and TRBJ1-2; TRBD1 matches at 7 bases. This CDR3 has 12 residues. Germline loops: CDR1 DFQATT, CDR2 SNEGSKA (reference sequence). V lost 6 bases to trimming and J lost 6 bases; unmatched junction nucleotides: 7. CDR3 residues: CSAFTGANGYTF. The CDR3 region has the DNA TGCAGTGCCTTTACAGGGGCGAATGGCTACACCTTC.

The chain has TRBV11-2 and TRBJ2-5; D unclear. The V end lost 2 bases, the J end lost 8 bases, and 3 bases lay between the germline ends. The CDR3 loop spans 10 amino acids. The germline CDR1 and CDR2 sequences are SGHAT and FQNNGV. CDR3 protein: CASSLTTQYF. In nucleotides, the CDR3 is TGTGCCAGCAGCTTAACAACCCAGTACTTC.

The chain uses TRBV19 and TRBJ1-2; 7 bases line up with TRBD1. The CDR3 runs 15 residues. Trimming removed 6 bases from V and 5 bases from J; junction bases left unmatched: 12. Germline V gene sequence: CDR1 LNHDA, CDR2 SQIVND (reference sequence). The CDR3 DNA sequence: TGTGCCAGTAGCCCTAAAGACAGGGTCCTATATGGCTACACCTTC. This translates into CASSPKDRVLYGYTF.